What follows are 5 T cell receptor beta chains derived from one specimen sequenced in a study of naive and memory T cell subsets. Antigen specificity for these receptors is unknown. General observations from the study: A few larger clonotypes appeared in naive repertoires, especially CD8, possibly memory cells re-expressing CD45RA.

Two oligonucleotides, mixed equimolar, formed the beta constant-region primer covering TRBC1 and TRBC2. Nested alpha and beta constant-region primers with the SP2 primer drove four PCR rounds on ligated cDNA. One entry per CDR3 protein results from TCRdb running MiXCR on the UMI-ligation and nested PCR reads. The repertoire holds 150,000 or so distinct CDR3 sequences, over 20% seen once, with 0.11% in the top ten. Material for sequencing was naive CD4+ T cells from blood. The origin of the receptors is a human donor in good health.

This clonotype was observed many times. The CDR3 loop reads CASSLKTTFTDTQYF. The CDR3 DNA is TGTGCCAGCAGCTTGAAGACTACCTTCACAGATACGCAGTATTTT. The V call is TRBV5-4, the J call TRBJ2-3, with D possibly TRBD2 on 5 matching bases. The germline V gene has CDR1 SGHNT and CDR2 YYREEE (reference sequence). V was pared by 1 base and J by 2 bases, with 11 bases between. The CDR3 consists of 15 residues.

CDR3 amino acids: CASSIDPRRNEQFF. For the CDR3, the DNA is TGTGCCAGTAGTATCGACCCTAGACGCAATGAGCAGTTCTTC. This chain links TRBV19 with TRBJ2-1; D unclear. This CDR3 spans 14 amino acids. Germline V CDR1 and CDR2: LNHDA, SQIVND (reference sequence). V lost 3 bases and J 6 bases, leaving 12 bases between the germline ends.

The V and J genes are TRBV11-2 and TRBJ2-2; D is undetermined. CDR3 length: 14 residues. The germline CDR1 and CDR2 sequences are SGHAT and FQNNGV. V lost 1 base and J 5 bases, leaving 8 bases between the germline ends. The CDR3 loop reads CASSLAAWTGELFF. The CDR3 DNA reads TGTGCCAGCAGCTTAGCAGCCTGGACCGGGGAGCTGTTTTTT.

In this sample, this clonotype turned up a few times. This chain uses TRBV20-1 with TRBJ2-6; D possibly corresponds to TRBD1 (5 bases). With 3 bases removed from V and 2 bases from J, the gap between germline ends came to 5 bases. The length of the CDR3 is 13 residues. CDR1 and CDR2 from the germline V gene are DFQATT and SNEGSKA (reference sequence). CDR3 region: CSARTAGANVLTF. CDR3 coding DNA: TGCAGTGCTAGGACAGCTGGGGCCAACGTCCTGACTTTC.

This clonotype was observed a few times. This chain joins TRBV6-5 and TRBJ2-7; TRBD1 agrees at 9 bases. CDR1 and CDR2 (germline): MNHEY, SVGAGI. This CDR3 comprises 15 residues. With 2 bases clipped from V and 1 base from J, the junction kept 3 bases outside the gene matches. The CDR3: CASSYRGQGSYEQYF. In DNA form, the CDR3 reads TGTGCCAGCAGTTACCGAGGACAGGGGTCCTACGAGCAGTACTTC.